This TCR beta chain was observed in a study of somatic mutations in cytotoxic T cells in rheumatoid arthritis. Profiled with immunoSEQ multiplex PCR; TCRdb holds only in-frame clones, not every one. The sample lists 18,000 or so clones, less than 85% seen once, with 21% in the top ten. Positive selection using magnetic beads isolated the CD4+ and CD8+ cells (purity was checked by flow cytometry). Sequenced input: CD8+ T cells sorted from blood. The TCR sequence derives from a woman in her sixties or seventies in good health.

CDR3 sequence: CASSQRAGHTDTQYF. CDR3 nucleotide sequence: TGCGCCAGCAGCCAACGGGCGGGACACACAGATACGCAGTATTTT. V and J are TRBV4-1 and TRBJ2-3, with D possibly called TRBD1 or TRBD2 (6 bases each). Trimming took off 2 bases at V and 2 bases at J, with 11 bases between the two ends. This CDR3 has 15 residues. Germline V gene data show CDR1 as MGHRA and CDR2 as YSYEKL.